Below, one TCR beta chain is given with its context. The sample is drawn from a study of spatial heterogeneity in lung cancer. The length of the CDR3 is 12 residues. Trimming shortened V by 6 bases and J by 0 bases, and 5 bases separated the two germline ends. Germline V gene sequence: CDR1 LNHDA, CDR2 SQIVND (reference sequence). As to time point: sample taken at primary tumor resection. Material for sequencing was whole RNA from tumor, nontumor lung or frozen PBMC, left unsorted. MiXCR, applied by TCRdb to the 5' RACE reads, yields one record per CDR3 protein. The data contain approximately 44,000 distinct CDR3 sequences, about an eighth of them singletons.

This clonotype originated in a male donor with early-stage non-small cell lung cancer. This chain connects TRBV19 to TRBJ1-2, with unresolved D. The sequencing used PBMCs, collected at surgery. The CDR3 nucleotides are TGTGCCAGTAGATCGACTAACTATGGCTACACCTTC. Its translation: CASRSTNYGYTF. The whole variable domain, remainder taken from reference TRBV19 and TRBJ1-2, is DGGITQSPKYLFRKEGQNVTLSCEQNLNHDAMYWYRQDPGQGLRLIYYSQIVNDFQKGDIAEGYSVSREKKESFPLTVTSAQKNPTAFYLCASRSTNYGYTFGSGTRLTVV.